This TCR beta chain appears in the sequencing data of a study of blood T cell repertoires in COVID-19. Study-wide context: Sites across the United States, Italy and Spain contributed samples from acute and convalescent COVID-19. The cDNA or gDNA used as material had been derived from T cells, B-cell-depleted T cells, or PBMCs.

As processed by the authors: Amplification of reference gene primers provided the estimated nucleated cell counts. Generated by immunoSEQ multiplex PCR, the TCRdb table keeps only in-frame clones and is missing some. That table gives V, J and clone size, and the DNA gave D and trimming. Of 350,000 to 550,000 clones in the sample, roughly 91% were seen once. Germline V gene data show CDR1 as MNHNS and CDR2 as SASEGT. V lost 4 bases to trimming and J lost 5 bases; unmatched junction nucleotides: 10. The CDR3 runs to 16 residues. The source of this sequence is a woman between 25 and 40 years old with acute or convalescent COVID-19. Sequenced material: peripheral blood. This chain joins TRBV6-1 and TRBJ2-3, with 9 bases fitting TRBD1. The CDR3 region is CASSAPRTGVRDTQYF. The CDR3 bases are TGTGCCAGCAGTGCCCCCAGGACAGGGGTAAGAGATACGCAGTATTTT.